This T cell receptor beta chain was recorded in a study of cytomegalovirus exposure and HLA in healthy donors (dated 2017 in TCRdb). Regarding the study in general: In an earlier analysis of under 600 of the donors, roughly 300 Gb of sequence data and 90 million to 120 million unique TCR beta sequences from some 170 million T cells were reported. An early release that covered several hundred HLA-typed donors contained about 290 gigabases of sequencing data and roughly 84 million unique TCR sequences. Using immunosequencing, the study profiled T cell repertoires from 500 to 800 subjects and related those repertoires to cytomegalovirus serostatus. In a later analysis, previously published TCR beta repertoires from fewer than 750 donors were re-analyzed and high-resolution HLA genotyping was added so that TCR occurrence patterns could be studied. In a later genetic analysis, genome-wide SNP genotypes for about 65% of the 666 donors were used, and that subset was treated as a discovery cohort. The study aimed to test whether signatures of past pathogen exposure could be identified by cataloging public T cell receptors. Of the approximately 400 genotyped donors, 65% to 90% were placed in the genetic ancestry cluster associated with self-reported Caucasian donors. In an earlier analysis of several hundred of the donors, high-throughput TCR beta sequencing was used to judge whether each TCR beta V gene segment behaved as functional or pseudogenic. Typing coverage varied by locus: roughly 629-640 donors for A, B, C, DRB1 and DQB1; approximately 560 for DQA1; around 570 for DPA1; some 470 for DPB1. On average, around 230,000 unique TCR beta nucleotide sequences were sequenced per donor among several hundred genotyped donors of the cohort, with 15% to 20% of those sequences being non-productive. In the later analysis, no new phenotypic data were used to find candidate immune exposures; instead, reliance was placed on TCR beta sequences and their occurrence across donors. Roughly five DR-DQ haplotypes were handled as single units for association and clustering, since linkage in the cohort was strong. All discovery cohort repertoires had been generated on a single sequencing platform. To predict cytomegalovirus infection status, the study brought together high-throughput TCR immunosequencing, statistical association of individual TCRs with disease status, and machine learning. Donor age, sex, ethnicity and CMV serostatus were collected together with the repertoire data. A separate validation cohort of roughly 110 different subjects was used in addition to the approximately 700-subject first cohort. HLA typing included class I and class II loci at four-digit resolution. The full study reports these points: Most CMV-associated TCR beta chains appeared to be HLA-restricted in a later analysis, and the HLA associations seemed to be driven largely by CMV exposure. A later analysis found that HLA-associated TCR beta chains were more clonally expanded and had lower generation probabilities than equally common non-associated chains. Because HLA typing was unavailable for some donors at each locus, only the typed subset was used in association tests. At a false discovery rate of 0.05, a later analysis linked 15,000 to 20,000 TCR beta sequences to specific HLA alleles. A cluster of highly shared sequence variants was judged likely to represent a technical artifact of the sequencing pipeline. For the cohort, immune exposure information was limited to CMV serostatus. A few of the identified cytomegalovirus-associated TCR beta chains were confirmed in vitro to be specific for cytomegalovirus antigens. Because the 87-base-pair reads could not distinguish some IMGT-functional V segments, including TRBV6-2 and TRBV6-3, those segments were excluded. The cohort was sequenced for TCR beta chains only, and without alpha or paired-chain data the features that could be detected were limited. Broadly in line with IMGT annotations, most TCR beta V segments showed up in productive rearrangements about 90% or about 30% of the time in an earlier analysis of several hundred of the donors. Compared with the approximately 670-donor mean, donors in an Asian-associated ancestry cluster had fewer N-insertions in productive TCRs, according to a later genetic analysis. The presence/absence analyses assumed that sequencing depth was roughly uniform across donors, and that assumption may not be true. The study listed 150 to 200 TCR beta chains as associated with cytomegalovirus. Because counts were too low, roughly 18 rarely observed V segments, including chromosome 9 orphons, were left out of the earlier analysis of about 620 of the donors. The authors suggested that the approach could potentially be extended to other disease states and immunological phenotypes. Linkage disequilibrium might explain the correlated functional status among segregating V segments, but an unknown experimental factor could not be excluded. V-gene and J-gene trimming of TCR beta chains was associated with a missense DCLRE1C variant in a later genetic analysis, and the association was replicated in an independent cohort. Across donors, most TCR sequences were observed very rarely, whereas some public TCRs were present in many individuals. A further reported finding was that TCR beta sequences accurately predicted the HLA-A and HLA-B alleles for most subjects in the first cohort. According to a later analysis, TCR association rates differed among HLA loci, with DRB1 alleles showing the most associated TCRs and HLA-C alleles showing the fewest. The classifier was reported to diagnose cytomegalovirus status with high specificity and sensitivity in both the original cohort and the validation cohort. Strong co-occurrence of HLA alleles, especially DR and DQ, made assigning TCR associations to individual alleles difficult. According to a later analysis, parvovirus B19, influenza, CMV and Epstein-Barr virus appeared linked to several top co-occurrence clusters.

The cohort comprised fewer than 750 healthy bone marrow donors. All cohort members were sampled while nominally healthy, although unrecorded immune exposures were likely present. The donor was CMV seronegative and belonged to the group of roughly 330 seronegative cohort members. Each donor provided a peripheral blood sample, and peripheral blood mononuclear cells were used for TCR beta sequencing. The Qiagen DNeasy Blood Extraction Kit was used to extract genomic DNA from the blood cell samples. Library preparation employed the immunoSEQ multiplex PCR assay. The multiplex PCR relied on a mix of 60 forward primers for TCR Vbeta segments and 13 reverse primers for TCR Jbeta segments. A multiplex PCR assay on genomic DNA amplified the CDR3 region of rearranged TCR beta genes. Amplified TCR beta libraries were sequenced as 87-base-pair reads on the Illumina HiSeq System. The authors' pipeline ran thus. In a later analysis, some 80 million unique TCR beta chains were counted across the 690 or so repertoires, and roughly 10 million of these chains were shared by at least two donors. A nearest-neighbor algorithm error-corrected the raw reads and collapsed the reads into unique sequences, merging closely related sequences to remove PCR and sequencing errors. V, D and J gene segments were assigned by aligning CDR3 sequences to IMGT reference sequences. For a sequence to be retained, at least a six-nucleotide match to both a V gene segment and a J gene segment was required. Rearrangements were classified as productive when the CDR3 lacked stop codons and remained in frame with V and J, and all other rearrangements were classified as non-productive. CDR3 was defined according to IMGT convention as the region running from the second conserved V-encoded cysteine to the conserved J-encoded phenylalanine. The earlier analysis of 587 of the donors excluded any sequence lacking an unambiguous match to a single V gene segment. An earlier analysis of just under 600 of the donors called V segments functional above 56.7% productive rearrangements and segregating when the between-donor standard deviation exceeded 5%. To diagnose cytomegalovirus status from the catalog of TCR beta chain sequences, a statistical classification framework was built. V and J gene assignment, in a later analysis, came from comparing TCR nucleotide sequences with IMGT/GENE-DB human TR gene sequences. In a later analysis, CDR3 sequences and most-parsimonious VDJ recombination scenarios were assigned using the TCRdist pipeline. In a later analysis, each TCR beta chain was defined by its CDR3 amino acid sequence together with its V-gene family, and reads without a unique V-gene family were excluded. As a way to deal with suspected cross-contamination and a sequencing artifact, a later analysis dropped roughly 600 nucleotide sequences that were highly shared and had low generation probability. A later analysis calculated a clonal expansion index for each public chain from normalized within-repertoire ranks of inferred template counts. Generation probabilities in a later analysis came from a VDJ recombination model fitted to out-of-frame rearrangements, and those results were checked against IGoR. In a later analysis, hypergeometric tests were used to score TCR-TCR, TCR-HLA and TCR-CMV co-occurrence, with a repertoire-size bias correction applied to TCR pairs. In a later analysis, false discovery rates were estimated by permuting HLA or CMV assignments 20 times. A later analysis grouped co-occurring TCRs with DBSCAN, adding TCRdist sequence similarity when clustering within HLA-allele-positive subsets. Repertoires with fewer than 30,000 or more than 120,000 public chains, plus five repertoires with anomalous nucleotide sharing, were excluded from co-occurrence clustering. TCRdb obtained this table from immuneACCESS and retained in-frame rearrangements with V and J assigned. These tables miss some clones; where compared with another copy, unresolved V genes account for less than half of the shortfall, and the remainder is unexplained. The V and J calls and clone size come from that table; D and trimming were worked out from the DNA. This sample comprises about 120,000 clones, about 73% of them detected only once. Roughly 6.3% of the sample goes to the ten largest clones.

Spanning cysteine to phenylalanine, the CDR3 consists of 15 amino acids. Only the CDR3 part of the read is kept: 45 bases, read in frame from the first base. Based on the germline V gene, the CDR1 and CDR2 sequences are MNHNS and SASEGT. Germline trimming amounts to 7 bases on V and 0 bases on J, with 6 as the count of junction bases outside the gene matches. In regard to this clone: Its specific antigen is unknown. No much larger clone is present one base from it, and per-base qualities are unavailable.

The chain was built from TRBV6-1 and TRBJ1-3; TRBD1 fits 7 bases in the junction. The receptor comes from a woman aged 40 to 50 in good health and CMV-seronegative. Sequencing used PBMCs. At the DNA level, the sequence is TGTGCCAGCATATTTGGGACAGTCTCTGGAAACACCATATATTTT. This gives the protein CASIFGTVSGNTIYF.